The 12 T cell receptor beta chains below were found in one sample sequenced in a study of cytomegalovirus exposure and HLA in healthy donors. Here immunoSEQ multiplex PCR was the method, and the copy in TCRdb shows in-frame clones only, minus some. The sample carries about 49,000 clones, 94% recorded once. The material sequenced was PBMCs. The receptors here all came from a woman between 18 and 29 years old in good health and CMV-seropositive.

The chain uses TRBV30 and TRBJ1-2, with 9 bases matching TRBD1. Germline V gene sequence: CDR1 GTSNPN, CDR2 SVGIG (reference sequence). The V segment lost 1 base and the J segment 4 bases; nucleotides outside the gene matches: 13. CDR3 length: 17 amino acids. DNA of the CDR3: TGTGCCTGGAGTGACATGGGACAGGGATTCGGCGTCTATGGCTACACCTTC. Its translation: CAWSDMGQGFGVYGYTF.

CDR3 amino acids: CASSLLRQQADTQYF. CDR3 nucleotide sequence: TGTGCCAGCAGTTTATTGAGACAGCAAGCAGATACGCAGTATTTT. The rearrangement uses TRBV27 and TRBJ2-3; perhaps TRBD1 as D (5 bases). The CDR3 extends over 15 amino acids. Germline CDR1 is MNHEY and CDR2 is SMNVEV (reference sequence). The V end lost 1 base, the J end lost 4 bases, and 12 bases lay between the germline ends.

This chain joins TRBV6-1 and TRBJ1-5, with 8 bases matching TRBD1. V dropped 2 bases and J dropped 7; count of bases not matched to a gene: 7. The CDR3 has 15 residues. CDR1 and CDR2 from the germline V gene are MNHNS and SASEGT. CDR3 nucleotide sequence: TGTGCCAGCAGTGAACAGGGGGCGGGATCACAGCCCCAGCATTTT. Translating gives CASSEQGAGSQPQHF.

This chain links TRBV5-1 with TRBJ2-5; TRBD1 matches 10 bases. The J segment lost 2 bases and the V segment lost 4 bases, leaving 5 bases of the junction unmatched. The germline V gene has CDR1 SGHRS and CDR2 YFSETQ. This CDR3 has 15 amino acids. The CDR3 DNA is TGCGCCAGCAGCCATAGGGACAGGGGACAAGAGACCCAGTACTTC. This sequence encodes CASSHRDRGQETQYF.

The rearrangement uses TRBV5-1 and TRBJ2-2; no definite D call. CDR1 is SGHRS, CDR2 YFSETQ, per germline. Trimming shortened V by 0 bases and J by 1 base, and 4 bases separated the two germline ends. This CDR3 is built from 14 residues. CDR3 DNA: TGCGCCAGCAGCTTGGCAGGGAACACCGGGGAGCTGTTTTTT. It translates to CASSLAGNTGELFF.

The CDR3 loop is CASSLSQMNTEAFF. The CDR3 nucleotides are TGCGCCAGCAGTTTGTCACAAATGAACACTGAAGCTTTCTTT. The chain links TRBV5-1 to TRBJ1-1, with D hard to call. Trimming shortened V by 5 bases and J by 0 bases, and 11 bases separated the two germline ends. The CDR3 consists of 14 residues. Germline CDR1 and CDR2: SGHRS and YFSETQ.

V usage is TRBV15 and J usage is TRBJ2-1; possible D gene TRBD2, 6 bases. The germline V gene has CDR1 LNHNV and CDR2 YYDKDF (reference sequence). V was pared by 1 base and J by 7 bases, with 17 bases between. The CDR3 is 16 amino acids. This chain's CDR3 is CATSRAGTPAGNEQFF. CDR3 DNA: TGTGCCACCAGCAGAGCTGGGACTCCAGCTGGAAATGAGCAGTTCTTC.

The chain recombines TRBV27 with TRBJ1-3; TRBD1 matches at 8 bases. From germline, CDR1 is MNHEY and CDR2 SMNVEV (reference sequence). This CDR3 has 16 amino acids. V lost 9 bases to trimming and J lost 5 bases; unmatched junction nucleotides: 15. CDR3 protein: CAREGQGAPRRNTIYF. The CDR3 DNA is TGTGCCAGGGAAGGCCAGGGGGCGCCCCGGAGAAACACCATATATTTT.

The V gene is TRBV27, the J gene TRBJ2-1; a weak D match, TRBD2 (5 bases). CDR1 MNHEY and CDR2 SMNVEV come from the germline V gene (reference sequence). Between the trimmed V and J ends, which lost 5 bases and 6 bases, there was a span of 14 bases. This CDR3 is 14 amino acids long. This chain's CDR3 is CASSPRGATNEQFF. CDR3 sequence (DNA): TGTGCCAGCAGTCCCCGGGGAGCGACCAATGAGCAGTTCTTC.

This chain uses TRBV10-2 with TRBJ2-1; D remains ambiguous. The CDR3 consists of 11 residues. Germline V gives CDR1 WSHSY, CDR2 SAAADI. Trimming shortened V by 8 bases and J by 6 bases, and 8 bases separated the two germline ends. The CDR3 is CASSGGNEQFF. CDR3 nucleotide sequence: TGCGCCAGCTCGGGTGGCAATGAGCAGTTCTTC.

V gene TRBV30 combines with J gene TRBJ1-3; TRBD1 agrees at 8 bases. J gave up 0 bases and V 4 bases, and 5 bases lay outside the gene matches. The CDR3 is 15 residues long. Germline CDR1 GTSNPN, CDR2 SVGIG (reference sequence). In nucleotides, the CDR3 is TGTGCCTGGACAGGGGGCTCCCACTCTGGAAACACCATATATTTT. Residues: CAWTGGSHSGNTIYF.

V and J are TRBV28 and TRBJ2-1, with 8 bases identical to TRBD2. This CDR3 is built from 15 residues. The germline gives CDR1 MDHEN, CDR2 SYDVKM. J gave up 4 bases and V 6 bases, and 8 bases lay outside the gene matches. The CDR3 is CASRPYSGTYNEQFF. The CDR3 nucleotides are TGTGCCAGCAGACCCTATAGCGGGACTTACAATGAGCAGTTCTTC.